This is a list of T cell receptor beta chains from one sample in a study of blood T cell repertoires in COVID-19. The table came from immunoSEQ multiplex PCR; TCRdb's copy has only in-frame clones and leaves some out. The profile shows roughly 220,000 clones, roughly nine tenths of them singletons. Sequenced sample: PBMCs or T cells enriched from blood (not recorded which). Receptors were obtained from a woman younger than 30 in a cohort exposed to, infected with or recovered from COVID-19 (not recorded which). Each CDR3 is given with its conserved first and last residue. Fields, in order: clone size, J gene, V gene, D gene, CDR3 protein, CDR3 DNA. The D gene is left open where the match is weak. Clone size is stated in some rows and not others, as once, few, many or a class when expanded.

clone_size: once
j_call: TRBJ1-6
v_call: TRBV7-6
d_call: NA
cdr3_aa: CASSLQEGFGSPLHF
cdr3_nt: TGTGCCAGCAGCTTACAGGAGGGATTTGGTTCACCCCTCCACTTT

clone_size: NA
j_call: TRBJ2-7
v_call: TRBV27
d_call: NA
cdr3_aa: CASNGANSPYEQYF
cdr3_nt: TGTGCCAGCAATGGGGCGAACAGCCCCTACGAGCAGTACTTC

clone_size: NA
j_call: TRBJ2-2
v_call: TRBV7-9
d_call: NA
cdr3_aa: CASSRTDTGELFF
cdr3_nt: TGTGCCAGCAGCCGGACAGACACCGGGGAGCTGTTTTTT

clone_size: NA
j_call: TRBJ2-7
v_call: TRBV3-1/TRBV3-2
d_call: TRBD1
cdr3_aa: CASSHAWRDRIYEQYF
cdr3_nt: TGTGCCAGCAGCCATGCTTGGCGGGACAGGATCTACGAGCAGTACTTC

clone_size: NA
j_call: TRBJ2-1
v_call: TRBV24-1
d_call: TRBD1
cdr3_aa: CATSDYGQGRFHNEQFF
cdr3_nt: TGTGCCACCAGTGATTACGGACAGGGCAGATTTCACAATGAGCAGTTCTTC

clone_size: NA
j_call: TRBJ1-1
v_call: TRBV14
d_call: NA
cdr3_aa: CASSQDRNTEAFF
cdr3_nt: TGTGCCAGCAGCCAAGACAGGAACACTGAAGCTTTCTTT

clone_size: NA
j_call: TRBJ1-2
v_call: TRBV6-1
d_call: TRBD1
cdr3_aa: CASSEVGQGNGYTF
cdr3_nt: TGTGCCAGCAGTGAAGTAGGACAGGGAAACGGCTACACCTTC

clone_size: NA
j_call: TRBJ1-2
v_call: TRBV9
d_call: NA
cdr3_aa: CASSVNTVSLGYTF
cdr3_nt: TGTGCCAGCAGCGTAAATACCGTTAGTTTAGGCTACACCTTC

clone_size: NA
j_call: TRBJ2-3
v_call: TRBV28
d_call: NA
cdr3_aa: CASSFELSTDTQYF
cdr3_nt: TGTGCCAGCAGTTTTGAGCTGAGCACAGATACGCAGTATTTT

clone_size: NA
j_call: TRBJ1-6
v_call: TRBV28
d_call: NA
cdr3_aa: CASSSREAPLHF
cdr3_nt: TGTGCCAGCAGTTCCAGGGAGGCACCCCTCCACTTT

clone_size: NA
j_call: TRBJ2-1
v_call: TRBV14
d_call: TRBD2
cdr3_aa: CASSQDPREDYNEQFF
cdr3_nt: TGTGCCAGCAGCCAAGATCCGCGGGAGGACTACAATGAGCAGTTCTTC

clone_size: NA
j_call: TRBJ2-5
v_call: TRBV6-6
d_call: NA
cdr3_aa: CASSRSTAQETQYF
cdr3_nt: TGTGCCAGCAGTCGGTCGACAGCGCAAGAGACCCAGTACTTC

clone_size: many
j_call: TRBJ2-3
v_call: TRBV5-1
d_call: NA
cdr3_aa: CASSFWGRDTQYF
cdr3_nt: TGCGCCAGCAGCTTTTGGGGCAGGGATACGCAGTATTTT

clone_size: NA
j_call: TRBJ2-5
v_call: TRBV28
d_call: TRBD1
cdr3_aa: CASSLVQGAKETQYF
cdr3_nt: TGTGCCAGCAGTTTAGTACAGGGGGCTAAAGAGACCCAGTACTTC

clone_size: once
j_call: TRBJ1-1
v_call: TRBV19
d_call: TRBD1
cdr3_aa: CASTRDRENTEAFF
cdr3_nt: TGTGCCAGTACCCGGGACAGGGAGAACACTGAAGCTTTCTTT

clone_size: NA
j_call: TRBJ1-1
v_call: TRBV9
d_call: NA
cdr3_aa: CASSDTVNTEAFF
cdr3_nt: TGTGCCAGCAGCGATACAGTGAACACTGAAGCTTTCTTT

clone_size: NA
j_call: TRBJ1-3
v_call: TRBV28
d_call: NA
cdr3_aa: CASSVGGTRNTIYF
cdr3_nt: TGTGCCAGCAGTGTTGGCGGGACTAGAAACACCATATATTTT

clone_size: NA
j_call: TRBJ1-2
v_call: TRBV6-5
d_call: NA
cdr3_aa: CASTSGRDGYYGYTF
cdr3_nt: TGTGCCAGCACTTCTGGCCGAGACGGGTACTATGGCTACACCTTC

clone_size: NA
j_call: TRBJ2-1
v_call: TRBV29-1
d_call: NA
cdr3_aa: CSVLTLGGEQFF
cdr3_nt: TGCAGCGTTCTGACCCTAGGTGGTGAGCAGTTCTTC

clone_size: once
j_call: TRBJ1-1
v_call: TRBV4-2
d_call: NA
cdr3_aa: CASSQWKGVTEAFF
cdr3_nt: TGTGCCAGCAGCCAATGGAAGGGGGTCACTGAAGCTTTCTTT

clone_size: NA
j_call: TRBJ2-3
v_call: TRBV7-9
d_call: NA
cdr3_aa: CASSLVGGYTDTQYF
cdr3_nt: TGTGCCAGCAGCCTAGTGGGGGGATACACAGATACGCAGTATTTT

clone_size: NA
j_call: TRBJ1-1
v_call: TRBV5-1
d_call: NA
cdr3_aa: CASSLVGRSDGRGGDTEAFF
cdr3_nt: TGCGCCAGCAGCTTGGTCGGCCGATCCGATGGACGAGGAGGTGACACTGAAGCTTTCTTT

clone_size: once
j_call: TRBJ1-2
v_call: TRBV3-1/TRBV3-2
d_call: NA
cdr3_aa: CASSQGTANYGYTF
cdr3_nt: TGTGCCAGCAGCCAAGGGACAGCTAACTATGGCTACACCTTC

clone_size: NA
j_call: TRBJ1-5
v_call: TRBV2
d_call: NA
cdr3_aa: CASSRDTYQPQHF
cdr3_nt: TGTGCCAGCAGTCGCGACACGTATCAGCCCCAGCATTTT

clone_size: NA
j_call: TRBJ1-2
v_call: TRBV6-5
d_call: TRBD1
cdr3_aa: CASSPGTGFYGYTF
cdr3_nt: TGTGCCAGCAGTCCCGGGACAGGGTTCTATGGCTACACCTTC

clone_size: once
j_call: TRBJ2-5
v_call: TRBV19
d_call: TRBD2
cdr3_aa: CASSPTAGGITETQYF
cdr3_nt: TGTGCCAGTAGCCCAACAGCGGGAGGGATTACAGAGACCCAGTACTTC

clone_size: NA
j_call: TRBJ1-5
v_call: TRBV19
d_call: NA
cdr3_aa: CASSIISGSNQPQHF
cdr3_nt: TGTGCCAGTAGTATAATCAGTGGTAGCAATCAGCCCCAGCATTTT

clone_size: NA
j_call: TRBJ2-7
v_call: TRBV2
d_call: TRBD1
cdr3_aa: CASVQGAGEQYF
cdr3_nt: TGTGCCAGCGTACAGGGGGCGGGCGAGCAGTACTTC

clone_size: NA
j_call: TRBJ1-3
v_call: TRBV9
d_call: NA
cdr3_aa: CASSAGTTNTIYF
cdr3_nt: TGTGCCAGCAGCGCTGGGACAACGAACACCATATATTTT

clone_size: NA
j_call: TRBJ2-5
v_call: TRBV6-1
d_call: NA
cdr3_aa: CASSEYQRRGETQYF
cdr3_nt: TGTGCCAGCAGTGAATACCAGCGGCGAGGGGAGACCCAGTACTTC

clone_size: few
j_call: TRBJ1-5
v_call: TRBV7-3
d_call: NA
cdr3_aa: CASSSLGDTNQPQHF
cdr3_nt: TGTGCCAGCAGCTCCTTGGGGGACACCAATCAGCCCCAGCATTTT

clone_size: NA
j_call: TRBJ2-1
v_call: TRBV4-1
d_call: TRBD2
cdr3_aa: CASSKELAGGRAGQFF
cdr3_nt: TGCGCCAGCAGCAAGGAACTAGCGGGGGGGCGGGCGGGGCAGTTCTTC

clone_size: NA
j_call: TRBJ2-3
v_call: TRBV5-1
d_call: NA
cdr3_aa: CASSSNYKSTDTQYF
cdr3_nt: TGCGCCAGCAGCTCCAACTACAAGAGCACAGATACGCAGTATTTT

clone_size: NA
j_call: TRBJ1-4
v_call: TRBV5-1
d_call: NA
cdr3_aa: CASSLAPGGSNEKLFF
cdr3_nt: TGCGCCAGCAGCTTGGCCCCCGGGGGGTCTAATGAAAAACTGTTTTTT

clone_size: NA
j_call: TRBJ1-5
v_call: TRBV12-3/TRBV12-4
d_call: NA
cdr3_aa: CASSPGEGQPQHF
cdr3_nt: TGTGCCAGCAGTCCAGGGGAGGGTCAGCCCCAGCATTTT

clone_size: NA
j_call: TRBJ1-2
v_call: TRBV3-1/TRBV3-2
d_call: NA
cdr3_aa: CASSQGWLAGYGYTF
cdr3_nt: TGTGCCAGCAGCCAAGGGTGGCTGGCGGGCTATGGCTACACCTTC

clone_size: NA
j_call: TRBJ2-3
v_call: TRBV5-1
d_call: NA
cdr3_aa: CASSKQGDTDTQYF
cdr3_nt: TGCGCCAGCAGCAAACAGGGAGACACAGATACGCAGTATTTT

clone_size: NA
j_call: TRBJ1-2
v_call: TRBV28
d_call: TRBD1
cdr3_aa: CASSPRQGTNYGYTF
cdr3_nt: TGTGCCAGCAGTCCGCGACAGGGAACTAACTATGGCTACACCTTC

clone_size: NA
j_call: TRBJ1-2
v_call: TRBV28
d_call: TRBD1
cdr3_aa: CASRPPGTGDLGYTF
cdr3_nt: TGTGCCAGCAGGCCCCCCGGGACAGGGGATCTTGGCTACACCTTC

clone_size: NA
j_call: TRBJ1-2
v_call: TRBV5-1
d_call: NA
cdr3_aa: CASSLDATPSGYTF
cdr3_nt: TGCGCCAGCAGCTTGGACGCGACACCTTCTGGCTACACCTTC

clone_size: NA
j_call: TRBJ2-2
v_call: TRBV24-1
d_call: TRBD1
cdr3_aa: CATQTGLGELFF
cdr3_nt: TGTGCCACTCAGACAGGGCTCGGGGAGCTGTTTTTT

clone_size: NA
j_call: TRBJ1-2
v_call: TRBV4-1
d_call: NA
cdr3_aa: CASSRLPEKNNYGYTF
cdr3_nt: TGCGCCAGCAGCCGACTACCTGAGAAGAATAACTATGGCTACACCTTC

clone_size: NA
j_call: TRBJ1-6
v_call: TRBV11-2
d_call: NA
cdr3_aa: CASSSITGGSPLHF
cdr3_nt: TGTGCCAGCAGCTCCATTACGGGGGGGTCACCCCTCCACTTT

clone_size: once
j_call: TRBJ2-7
v_call: TRBV7-9
d_call: NA
cdr3_aa: CASSAAGGPNYEQYF
cdr3_nt: TGTGCCAGCAGCGCTGCGGGCGGGCCGAATTACGAGCAGTACTTC

clone_size: NA
j_call: TRBJ2-2
v_call: TRBV19
d_call: TRBD1
cdr3_aa: CASRDTGQGALNTGELFF
cdr3_nt: TGTGCCAGTAGGGATACGGGACAGGGGGCGTTGAACACCGGGGAGCTGTTTTTT

clone_size: NA
j_call: TRBJ1-2
v_call: TRBV6-5
d_call: NA
cdr3_aa: CASSYSGGPLGYGYTF
cdr3_nt: TGTGCCAGCAGTTACTCCGGGGGACCCTTAGGCTATGGCTACACCTTC

clone_size: NA
j_call: TRBJ1-5
v_call: TRBV19
d_call: TRBD1
cdr3_aa: CASSTGTGANQPQHF
cdr3_nt: TGTGCCAGTAGTACGGGGACAGGGGCAAATCAGCCCCAGCATTTT

clone_size: NA
j_call: TRBJ1-5
v_call: TRBV28
d_call: TRBD1
cdr3_aa: CASSLNRGLQHF
cdr3_nt: TGTGCCAGCAGTTTGAACAGGGGGCTCCAGCATTTT

clone_size: NA
j_call: TRBJ1-2
v_call: TRBV19
d_call: TRBD1
cdr3_aa: CASRTSGGAGGYTF
cdr3_nt: TGTGCCAGTAGGACGTCAGGGGGCGCCGGAGGCTACACCTTC

clone_size: NA
j_call: TRBJ2-7
v_call: TRBV24-1
d_call: TRBD1
cdr3_aa: CATSDETGGGYEQYF
cdr3_nt: TGTGCCACCAGTGACGAGACAGGGGGCGGATACGAGCAGTACTTC

clone_size: NA
j_call: TRBJ1-1
v_call: TRBV2
d_call: NA
cdr3_aa: CASSPRTVPNTEAFF
cdr3_nt: TGTGCCAGCAGTCCCCGGACAGTGCCGAACACTGAAGCTTTCTTT

clone_size: NA
j_call: TRBJ2-3
v_call: TRBV7-3
d_call: NA
cdr3_aa: CASSLPRISDTQYF
cdr3_nt: TGTGCCAGCAGCTTACCCAGGATATCTGATACGCAGTATTTT

clone_size: NA
j_call: TRBJ2-3
v_call: TRBV5-1
d_call: NA
cdr3_aa: CASSSGQEITQYF
cdr3_nt: TGCGCCAGCAGCTCTGGACAAGAGATTACGCAGTATTTT

clone_size: NA
j_call: TRBJ1-4
v_call: TRBV19
d_call: NA
cdr3_aa: CASRGGENEKLFF
cdr3_nt: TGTGCCTCCAGAGGGGGGGAAAATGAAAAACTGTTTTTT

clone_size: NA
j_call: TRBJ2-7
v_call: TRBV9
d_call: TRBD1
cdr3_aa: CASSTRTGARMNYYYEQYF
cdr3_nt: TGTGCCAGCAGCACACGGACAGGGGCAAGAATGAACTACTACTACGAGCAGTACTTC

clone_size: NA
j_call: TRBJ1-5
v_call: TRBV7-2
d_call: TRBD1
cdr3_aa: CASSLTVGTVSNQPQHF
cdr3_nt: TGTGCCAGCAGCTTAACGGTCGGGACAGTTAGCAATCAGCCCCAGCATTTT

clone_size: NA
j_call: TRBJ1-4
v_call: TRBV10-3
d_call: TRBD1
cdr3_aa: CAIRAGGATNEKLFF
cdr3_nt: TGTGCCATCAGGGCAGGGGGCGCAACTAATGAAAAACTGTTTTTT